This T cell receptor (beta chain) derives from a study of T cells in Graves' hyperthyroidism and ophthalmopathy. What was amplified from RNA transcripts were TCR beta CDR3 regions. The HTBI set primed first-round TCR CDR3 RT-PCR. TCRdb redid the calling of the multiplex PCR reads with MiXCR, one entry per CDR3 protein. The repertoire holds 800,000 or so distinct CDR3 sequences, with around 38% as singletons. Clinicians diagnosed patients from clinical symptoms, serum thyroxine and TRAb, thyroid ultrasound and orbital computed tomography. Study findings and constraints: Patients with ophthalmopathy were separated from those with stable hyperthyroidism by a 13 V-J model.

The sample holds a few counts of this clonotype. Its matching antigen is unknown. This TCR came from a man aged 18 to 30 with Graves' hyperthyroidism. Sequences were obtained from blood.

CDR3 loop: CSVEGASGYTF. The CDR3 nucleotides are TGCAGCGTTGAGGGCGCAAGTGGCTACACCTTC. The J gene is TRBJ1-2, the V gene TRBV29-1; D remains unclear. Trimming removed 3 bases at V and 7 bases at J, with 9 bases between. Per the germline V gene, CDR1 is SQVTM and CDR2 is ANQGSEA. The CDR3 covers 11 residues.